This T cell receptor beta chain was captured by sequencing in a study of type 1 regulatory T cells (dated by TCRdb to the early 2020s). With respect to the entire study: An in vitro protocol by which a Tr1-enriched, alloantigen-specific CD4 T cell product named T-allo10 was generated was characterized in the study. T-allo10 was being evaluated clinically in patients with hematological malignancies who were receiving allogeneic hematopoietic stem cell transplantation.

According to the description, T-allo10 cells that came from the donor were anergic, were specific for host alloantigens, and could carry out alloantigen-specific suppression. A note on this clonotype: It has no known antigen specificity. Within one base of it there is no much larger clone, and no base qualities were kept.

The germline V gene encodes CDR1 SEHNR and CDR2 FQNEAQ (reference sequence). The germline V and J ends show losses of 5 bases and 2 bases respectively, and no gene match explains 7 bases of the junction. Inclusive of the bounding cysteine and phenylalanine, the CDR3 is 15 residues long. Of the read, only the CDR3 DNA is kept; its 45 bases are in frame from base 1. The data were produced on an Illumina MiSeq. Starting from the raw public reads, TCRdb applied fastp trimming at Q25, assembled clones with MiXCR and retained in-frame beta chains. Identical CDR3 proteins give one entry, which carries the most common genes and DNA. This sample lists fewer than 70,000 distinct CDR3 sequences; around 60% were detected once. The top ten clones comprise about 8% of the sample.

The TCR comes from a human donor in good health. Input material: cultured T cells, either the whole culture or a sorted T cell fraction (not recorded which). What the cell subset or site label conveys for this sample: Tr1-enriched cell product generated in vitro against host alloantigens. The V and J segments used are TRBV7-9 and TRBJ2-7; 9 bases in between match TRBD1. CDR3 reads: CASSTRDREPYEQYF. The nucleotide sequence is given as TGTGCCAGCAGCACCCGGGACAGGGAACCCTACGAGCAGTACTTC. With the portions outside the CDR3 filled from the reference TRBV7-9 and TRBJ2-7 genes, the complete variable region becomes DTGVSQNPRHKITKRGQNVTFRCDPISEHNRLYWYRQTLGQGPEFLTYFQNEAQLEKSRLLSDRFSAERPKGSFSTLEIQRTEQGDSAMYLCASSTRDREPYEQYFGPGTRLTVT.